The source of this T cell receptor beta chain is a study of cytomegalovirus exposure and HLA in healthy donors (dated by TCRdb to between 2016 and 2019). General notes on the study: An earlier analysis of several hundred of the donors reported about 250 Gb of sequence data and approximately 110 million unique TCR beta sequences from about 200 million T cells. The study aimed to test whether cataloging public T cell receptors could reveal signatures of past pathogen exposure. Alongside the repertoire data, information on donor age, sex, ethnicity and CMV serostatus was compiled. Among several hundred genotyped donors of the cohort, an average of approximately 240,000 unique TCR beta nucleotide sequences was sequenced per donor, of which roughly 17% were non-productive. The later analysis used no new phenotypic data to find candidate immune exposures, relying instead on TCR beta sequences and their occurrence across donors. Class I and class II HLA loci were covered by the typing at four-digit resolution. To predict cytomegalovirus infection status, the study combined high-throughput TCR immunosequencing, statistical association of individual TCRs with disease status, and machine learning. An earlier analysis of 500 to 750 of the donors applied high-throughput TCR beta sequencing to assess whether each TCR beta V gene segment acted as functional or pseudogenic. Typing coverage differed by locus: A, B, C, DRB1 and DQB1 were typed in about 620-630 donors, DQA1 in about 560, DPA1 in 600 to 610, and DPB1 in approximately 450. Of the approximately 370 genotyped donors, less than 90% were placed in the genetic ancestry cluster associated with self-reported Caucasian donors. A later analysis re-analyzed previously published TCR beta repertoires from 666 donors and added high-resolution HLA genotyping to study TCR occurrence patterns. Several DR-DQ haplotypes were treated as single units for association and clustering because of strong linkage in the cohort. Genome-wide SNP genotypes for about 60% of the roughly 700 donors were used in a later genetic analysis, which treated that subset as a discovery cohort. The T cell repertoires of around 670 subjects were profiled by immunosequencing and related to cytomegalovirus serostatus. Besides the first cohort of approximately 670 subjects, a separate validation cohort made up of over 95 different subjects was used. Every repertoire in the discovery cohort had been generated on one and the same sequencing platform. Roughly 300 gigabases of sequencing data and around 90 million unique TCR sequences made up an early release that covered roughly 670 HLA-typed donors.

The cohort comprised fewer than 750 healthy bone marrow donors. At the time of sampling, all cohort members were nominally healthy, though unrecorded immune exposures were likely present. The donor was CMV seropositive and was included in the group of 250 to 350 seropositive cohort members. Each donor provided a peripheral blood sample, and peripheral blood mononuclear cells were used for TCR beta sequencing. Genomic DNA was extracted from the blood cell samples with the Qiagen DNeasy Blood Extraction Kit. The germline V gene sets CDR1 to MNHNS and CDR2 to SASEGT. The CDR3 holds 10 amino acids from the cysteine to the phenylalanine. Only CDR3 DNA remains: 30 bases, in frame from the first base. Trimming removed 5 bases from V and 8 bases from J, leaving 4 bases between the germline ends. To prepare the library, the immunoSEQ multiplex PCR assay was applied. For the multiplex PCR, a mixture combining 60 forward primers for TCR Vbeta segments and 13 reverse primers for TCR Jbeta segments was used. The CDR3 region of rearranged TCR beta genes was amplified from genomic DNA by a multiplex PCR assay. The Illumina HiSeq System was used to sequence the amplified TCR beta libraries as 87-base-pair reads. In the source study's methods: In a later analysis, some 80 million unique TCR beta chains were counted across the roughly 670 repertoires, and roughly 11 million of these chains were shared by at least two donors. Raw reads were error-corrected and collapsed into unique sequences by a nearest-neighbor algorithm in which closely related sequences were merged to remove PCR and sequencing errors. V, D and J gene segments were assigned by aligning CDR3 sequences to IMGT reference sequences. For a sequence to be retained, a match of at least six nucleotides to both a V gene segment and a J gene segment was required. A rearrangement was called productive if the CDR3 had no stop codons and remained in frame with V and J, and every other rearrangement was called non-productive. Following IMGT convention, CDR3 was defined as the stretch from the second conserved V-encoded cysteine up to the conserved J-encoded phenylalanine. The earlier analysis of approximately 590 of the donors excluded any sequence lacking an unambiguous match to a single V gene segment. An earlier analysis of 500 to 700 of the donors classified V segments as functional when productive rearrangements were above 56.7% and as segregating when the standard deviation between donors was above 5%. A statistical classification framework was built to diagnose cytomegalovirus status from the catalog of TCR beta chain sequences. V and J gene assignment, in a later analysis, came from comparing TCR nucleotide sequences with IMGT/GENE-DB human TR gene sequences. In a later analysis, CDR3 sequences and most-parsimonious VDJ recombination scenarios were assigned using the TCRdist pipeline. A later analysis defined each TCR beta chain by its CDR3 amino acid sequence plus V-gene family, and excluded reads lacking a unique V-gene family. A later analysis removed 500 to 650 highly shared, low-generation-probability nucleotide sequences to deal with suspected cross-contamination and a sequencing artifact. For each public chain, a later analysis derived a clonal expansion index from normalized ranks of inferred template counts within each repertoire. Generation probabilities in a later analysis came from a VDJ recombination model fitted to out-of-frame rearrangements, and those results were checked against IGoR. In a later analysis, hypergeometric tests were used to score TCR-TCR, TCR-HLA and TCR-CMV co-occurrence, with a repertoire-size bias correction applied to TCR pairs. A later analysis estimated false discovery rates by permuting HLA or CMV assignments 20 times. In a later analysis, co-occurring TCRs were grouped using DBSCAN, and TCRdist sequence similarity was added for clustering within HLA-allele-positive subsets. Repertoires with fewer than 30,000 or more than 120,000 public chains were left out of co-occurrence clustering, as were four to six repertoires with anomalous nucleotide sharing. TCRdb retrieved this table from immuneACCESS and kept in-frame rearrangements only. Not all clones are present; in checked studies, unresolved V genes account for under half, and no reason is known for the remainder. That table furnishes V, J and clone size, whereas the DNA furnished D and trimming. The sample has 75,000 to 100,000 clones on record, about four fifths of them singletons. Roughly 3% of the sample comes from the top ten.

Overall study results and their limits: Correlated functional status among segregating V segments might be attributable to linkage disequilibrium, but an unknown experimental factor could not be ruled out. Roughly uniform sequencing depth across donors was assumed in presence/absence analyses, although this assumption may not hold. A cluster of highly shared sequence variants was judged likely to be a technical artifact of the sequencing pipeline. While some public TCRs were present in many individuals, most TCR sequences turned up only very rarely across donors. HLA typing was unavailable for some donors at each locus, so association tests used only the typed subset. Because the 87-base-pair reads could not distinguish some IMGT-functional V segments, including TRBV6-2 and TRBV6-3, those segments were excluded. An earlier analysis of around 500 of the donors showed that most TCR beta V segments appeared in productive rearrangements either about 87% or about 30% of the time, which broadly matched IMGT annotations. Compared with equally common non-associated chains, HLA-associated TCR beta chains in a later analysis were more clonally expanded and had lower generation probabilities. A later analysis reported that several top co-occurrence clusters appeared linked to parvovirus B19, influenza, CMV and Epstein-Barr virus. A later analysis found that most CMV-associated TCR beta chains appeared HLA-restricted, with HLA associations seemingly driven largely by CMV exposure. Only TCR beta chains were sequenced in this cohort, and the absence of alpha or paired-chain data limited detectable features. At a false discovery rate of 0.05, a later analysis linked around 15,000 TCR beta sequences to specific HLA alleles. A further reported finding was that TCR beta sequences accurately predicted the HLA-A and HLA-B alleles for most subjects in the first cohort. The earlier analysis of fewer than 750 of the donors excluded some 15 rarely observed V segments, including chromosome 9 orphons, because counts were too low. Assigning TCR associations to individual alleles was difficult when HLA alleles, especially DR and DQ, strongly co-occurred. In a later genetic analysis, a missense DCLRE1C variant was associated with V-gene and J-gene trimming of TCR beta chains, and the association was replicated in an independent cohort. The only immune exposure information available for the cohort was CMV serostatus. In a later analysis, the rate of TCR association differed among HLA loci, with DRB1 alleles having the most associated TCRs and HLA-C alleles having the fewest. Three of the identified cytomegalovirus-associated TCR beta chains were confirmed in vitro to be specific for cytomegalovirus antigens. The authors suggested that the approach could potentially be extended to other disease states and immunological phenotypes. In the study, some 180 TCR beta chains were listed as associated with cytomegalovirus. A later genetic analysis reported fewer N-insertions in productive TCRs among donors in an Asian-associated ancestry cluster than the roughly 640-donor mean. In both the original and validation cohorts, the classifier was reported to diagnose cytomegalovirus status with high specificity and sensitivity.

This clone was observed a few times. What antigen it recognizes has not been identified. No base quality information exists; no much larger clone differs at one position. The sequence came from a female donor in good health and CMV-seropositive. The chain links TRBV6-1 with TRBJ1-5, with the D gene not confidently named. Sequencing used PBMCs. The bases are TGTGCCAGCAGTTTAAAGCCCCAGCATTTT. Translation gives CASSLKPQHF.